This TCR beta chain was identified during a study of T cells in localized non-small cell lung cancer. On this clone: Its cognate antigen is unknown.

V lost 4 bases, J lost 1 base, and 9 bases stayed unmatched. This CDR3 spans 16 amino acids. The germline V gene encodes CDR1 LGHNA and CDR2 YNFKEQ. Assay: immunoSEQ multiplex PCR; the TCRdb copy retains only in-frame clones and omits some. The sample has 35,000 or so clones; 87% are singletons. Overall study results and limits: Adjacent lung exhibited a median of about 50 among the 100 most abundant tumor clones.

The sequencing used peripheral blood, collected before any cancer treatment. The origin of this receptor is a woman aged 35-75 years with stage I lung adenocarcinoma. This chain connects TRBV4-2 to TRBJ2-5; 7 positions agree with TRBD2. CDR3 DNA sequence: TGTGCCAGCAGCCTCAAGGGCGGGGGAAGCCAAGAGACCCAGTACTTC. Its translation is CASSLKGGGSQETQYF.